Listed below are T cell receptor beta chains from one sample, sequenced in a study of preoperative IRX-2 immunotherapy in early breast cancer. The assay was immunoSEQ multiplex PCR, and TCRdb's table has in-frame clones only and misses some. The sample consists of roughly 93,000 clones, roughly 89% of them appearing once. Sample: tumor tissue, taken after IRX-2 immunotherapy. All receptors derive from a human donor with breast cancer. CDR3s include the opening cysteine and the closing phenylalanine or tryptophan. The order of the fields is D gene, V gene, J gene, clone size, CDR3 DNA, CDR3 protein. The D gene is left open where the match is weak. For some rows the clone size is stated as once, few or many, or as a class when expanded; others skip it.

>TRBD1|TRBV6-8|TRBJ1-1|many
TGTGCCAGCAGGGGAGGACAGGGGAATTTCCGTGGCACTGAAGCTTTCTTT
CASRGGQGNFRGTEAFF
>TRBD2|TRBV7-7|TRBJ2-2|-
TGTGCCAGCAGCTTGGGCCCGGGAGGCACCGGGGAGCTGTTTTTT
CASSLGPGGTGELFF
>TRBD2|TRBV2|TRBJ2-3|-
TGTGCCAGCAGCGACCGGGACTACAGCACAGATACGCAGTATTTT
CASSDRDYSTDTQYF
>-|TRBV19|TRBJ1-2|-
TGTGCCAGTAGTATACTAAGAGACTACACCTTC
CASSILRDYTF
>TRBD2|TRBV11-3|TRBJ2-2|-
TGTGCCAGCAGCCTCTATAGCGGGGGGGCGGGCACCGGGGAGCTGTTTTTT
CASSLYSGGAGTGELFF
>TRBD2|TRBV9|TRBJ2-7|-
TGTGCCAGCAGGGGGACTAGCGCGATCTACGAGCAGTACTTC
CASRGTSAIYEQYF
>-|TRBV6-8|TRBJ1-5|-
TGTGCCAGCACCCGGATGGGGGGTGATCAGCCCCAGCATTTT
CASTRMGGDQPQHF
>TRBD1|TRBV7-1|TRBJ1-4|once
TGTGCCACCGATAGACAGGGAGATGAAAAACTGTTTTTT
CATDRQGDEKLFF
>TRBD1|TRBV6-8|TRBJ1-1|-
TGTGCCATCAGGCAAACCCCCTCGACAGGGGAGTGGGCTTTCTTT
CAIRQTPSTGEWAFF
>-|TRBV25-1|TRBJ1-1|-
TGTGCCAGCAGTGATTCAGGGCGGGGGGCGAAAGCTTTCTTT
CASSDSGRGAKAFF
>-|TRBV11-3|TRBJ1-1|once
TGTGCCAGCAGCTTGTTGGGGGCACGGGACACTGAAGCTTTCTTT
CASSLLGARDTEAFF
>TRBD1|TRBV7-7|TRBJ1-2|few
TGTGCCAGCAGCTTATACAGGGGAGCAAACTATGGCTACACCTTC
CASSLYRGANYGYTF
>-|TRBV19|TRBJ2-3|few
TGTGCCAGTAGTACAACCAGCAGGGATACGCAGTATTTT
CASSTTSRDTQYF
>-|TRBV19|TRBJ1-1|-
TGTGCCAGTAGTAGTGGCCAGGGTATCCCTGAAGCTTTCTTT
CASSSGQGIPEAFF
>-|TRBV7-6|TRBJ1-1|once
TGTGCCAGCAAGTGGCGGGTTCGGGGTCTGAACACTGAAGCTTTCTTT
CASKWRVRGLNTEAFF
>TRBD1|TRBV11-3|TRBJ2-1|-
TGTGCCAGCAGTTCCGGGACAGAATACAATGAGCAGTTCTTC
CASSSGTEYNEQFF
>-|TRBV19|TRBJ1-2|-
TGTGCCAGTAGTATCAGGGATCGGAAACAGTTATTC
CASSIRDRKQLF
>-|TRBV5-1|TRBJ1-3|-
TGCGCCAGCAGCTTTGGACCAAATCATCCCTCTGGAAACACCATATATTTT
CASSFGPNHPSGNTIYF
>-|TRBV14|TRBJ1-1|-
TGTGCCAGCAGCGGTAGGACGGGTGGCCGAGCTTTCTTT
CASSGRTGGRAFF
>-|TRBV28|TRBJ2-2|-
TGTGCCACGAAGGGAGGGGGCGCCGGCGGGGAGCTGTTTTTT
CATKGGGAGGELFF
>-|TRBV4-1|TRBJ2-7|-
TGCGCCAGCAGCCAAGGGGCCAGGGCCTACGAGCAGTACTTC
CASSQGARAYEQYF
>TRBD2|TRBV5-1|TRBJ2-5|-
TGCGCCAGCAGCTTGAGCGGGGTAGCAGAGACCCAGTACTTC
CASSLSGVAETQYF
>TRBD1|TRBV7-1|TRBJ2-7|-
TGTGCCAGCAGCTTTGGGACAGGGGGCTCCGAGCAGTACTTC
CASSFGTGGSEQYF
>TRBD2|TRBV11-3|TRBJ2-1|-
TGTGCCAGCAGCCCACGGGGCACTAGCGGGATTTCTGCAGGGTACAATGAGCAGTTCTTC
CASSPRGTSGISAGYNEQFF
>TRBD2|TRBV14|TRBJ2-3|-
TGTGCCAGCAGCCCCCTCCTGGGGAGGGAGATTGTAACCACAGATACGCAGTATTTT
CASSPLLGREIVTTDTQYF
>TRBD2|TRBV7-8|TRBJ2-2|-
TGTGCCAGCAGCCAAGTGGCGGGGACTACGAGGGGCACCGGGGAGCTGTTTTTT
CASSQVAGTTRGTGELFF
>-|TRBV6-8|TRBJ2-7|-
TGTGCCAGCAGTTACTCGTTTGAGGGGGGGACGAGGCCAAACTACGAGCAGTACTTC
CASSYSFEGGTRPNYEQYF
>TRBD2|TRBV30|TRBJ2-3|-
TGTGCCTGGATCCCGGGACTAGCGATTCTCGGTACGCAGTATTTT
CAWIPGLAILGTQYF
>-|TRBV5-1|TRBJ1-2|-
TGCGCCAGCAGCTTGGGGAAACAGACTAACGGCTACACCTTC
CASSLGKQTNGYTF
>TRBD2|TRBV6-7|TRBJ2-1|-
TGTGCCAGCACCCCCAACAACCTAGCGGGCGTCCCTGAGCAGTTCTTC
CASTPNNLAGVPEQFF
>-|TRBV12-2|TRBJ2-5|few
TGTGCCACCCCTCGGCAGGGTCCTAATCAAGAGACCCAGTACTTC
CATPRQGPNQETQYF
>TRBD1|TRBV30|TRBJ1-5|-
TGTGCCTGGAGTGCCGCGACAGGGGGCCAGCCCCAGCATTTT
CAWSAATGGQPQHF
>TRBD1|TRBV28|TRBJ1-2|-
TGTGCCAGCAGTGAACAGGGGTATCGAAACTATGGCTACACCTTC
CASSEQGYRNYGYTF
>-|TRBV28|TRBJ2-2|few
TGTGCCAGCAGTACCCTAGGGAGAGGTTTTATTGGGTGGACCGGGGAGCTGTTTTTT
CASSTLGRGFIGWTGELFF
>-|TRBV18|TRBJ1-1|-
TGTGCCAGCTCCCGCGACAGGCAGAACACTGAAGCTTTCTTT
CASSRDRQNTEAFF
>-|TRBV5-1|TRBJ2-1|once
TGCGCCAGCAGCTTGGCAGGGTTAGGGACTTACAATGAGCAGTTCTTC
CASSLAGLGTYNEQFF
>TRBD1|TRBV12-5|TRBJ2-5|-
TGTGCTAGTGGTTTGGGACAGGGCGCTGGCCATCAAGAGACCCAGTACTTC
CASGLGQGAGHQETQYF
>TRBD1|TRBV29-1|TRBJ1-3|many
TGCAGCGTTGAGGGACAGGGTACAGGAAACACCATATATTTT
CSVEGQGTGNTIYF
>-|TRBV1|TRBJ1-2|-
TGCGCCAGCAGCCAACCGGGACAGGGCTTCTATGGCTACACCTTC
CASSQPGQGFYGYTF
>-|TRBV6-8|TRBJ2-5|-
TGTGCCAGCAGTTCCCCGCAGGGTTGGTTAGGCCAAGAGACCCAGTACTTC
CASSSPQGWLGQETQYF
>TRBD1|TRBV6-8|TRBJ1-1|few
TGTGCCAGCAGTACCGGGACAGGGAACACTGAAGCTTTCTTT
CASSTGTGNTEAFF
>-|TRBV15|TRBJ2-7|-
TGTGCCAGCAGCTTAGCAGACCCGGGCCGCGGTCCCTACGAGCAGTACTTC
CASSLADPGRGPYEQYF
>TRBD2|TRBV18|TRBJ2-3|-
TGTGCCAGCTCACCACCGACGGGGGGGCAAGATACGCAGTATTTT
CASSPPTGGQDTQYF
>TRBD1|TRBV14|TRBJ1-3|-
TGTGCCAGCAGCCATACCCTCGACAGGGCCGACTCTGGAAACACCATATATTTT
CASSHTLDRADSGNTIYF
>-|TRBV19|TRBJ1-4|-
TGTGCCAGTAGTCGACAGGCTCCCAATAATGAAAAACTGTTTTTT
CASSRQAPNNEKLFF